A single sample gave rise to the 25 T cell receptor beta chains below, sequenced in a study of CD8+ T cells in alopecia areata. RNA, once extracted, was reverse transcribed into cDNA for use as the sequencing template. The data were produced by immunoSEQ multiplex PCR, yet TCRdb's version contains in-frame clones alone and is incomplete. The table lists approximately 210,000 clones, around 64% of them singletons. Sample treatment: oral pan-JAK inhibitor, 5-10 mg twice daily. The input for sequencing was CD4+ T cells sorted from blood, taken around week 50, from a patient treated with tofacitinib. The source of these receptors is a human donor with alopecia areata.

The rearrangement joins TRBV29-1 to TRBJ1-2, with TRBD1 matching over 7 bases. The CDR3 runs to 12 residues. Germline V gene sequence: CDR1 SQVTM, CDR2 ANQGSEA. V lost 4 bases, J lost 7 bases, and 6 bases stayed unmatched. The chain's CDR3 is CSVGDRVLGYTF. The DNA of the CDR3 is TGCAGCGTTGGAGACAGGGTACTTGGCTACACCTTC. The full variable domain, completed using reference TRBV29-1 and TRBJ1-2, is SAVISQKPSRDICQRGTSLTIQCQVDSQVTMMFWYRQQPGQSLTLIATANQGSEATYESGFVIDKFPISRPNLTFSTLTVSNMSPEDSSIYLCSVGDRVLGYTFGSGTRLTVV.

The CDR3 here is CASSLDPATHYEQYF. The CDR3 DNA is TGCGCCAGCAGCTTAGACCCAGCAACCCACTACGAGCAGTACTTC. V usage is TRBV5-1 and J usage is TRBJ2-7, with D uncertain. The germline V gene encodes CDR1 SGHRS and CDR2 YFSETQ. V dropped 2 bases and J dropped 3 bases, with 15 bases sitting between them. This CDR3 is 15 amino acids long. The whole variable domain, filled in from reference TRBV5-1 and TRBJ2-7, reads KAGVTQTPRYLIKTRGQQVTLSCSPISGHRSVSWYQQTPGQGLQFLFEYFSETQRNKGNFPGRFSGRQFSNSRSEMNVSTLELGDSALYLCASSLDPATHYEQYFGPGTRLTVT.

The chain links TRBV30 to TRBJ1-1; weak D call: TRBD1 (5 bases). The CDR3 runs 15 residues. Trimming cost V 1 base and J 0 bases, with 12 bases left between them. Germline values: CDR1 GTSNPN, CDR2 SVGIG (reference sequence). The CDR3 is CAWSGRPGLNTEAFF. The CDR3 DNA follows: TGTGCCTGGAGTGGAAGGCCGGGACTGAACACTGAAGCTTTCTTT.

This chain uses TRBV19 with TRBJ2-7, with D unclear. Germline CDR1 and CDR2: LNHDA and SQIVND (reference sequence). CDR3 length: 17 amino acids. Trimming shortened V by 2 bases and J by 5 bases, and 22 bases separated the two germline ends. The DNA of the CDR3 is TGTGCCAGTAGTATAACGGCGGTCGGGCACAGTGGAGACGAGCAGTACTTC. Its protein product is CASSITAVGHSGDEQYF.

The chain couples TRBV30 to TRBJ2-3; 12 bases agree with TRBD2. This CDR3 comprises 18 residues. Trimming removed 2 bases from V and 1 base from J; junction bases left unmatched: 10. Germline CDR1 GTSNPN, CDR2 SVGIG (reference sequence). The CDR3 DNA reads TGTGCCTGGAGTTATTGGCCCGCTAGCGGGGGGGGCACAGATACGCAGTATTTT. Protein: CAWSYWPASGGGTDTQYF.

The rearrangement uses TRBV7-2 and TRBJ2-1; maybe TRBD1 (5 bases). The V end was cut by 4 bases, the J end by 8 bases, with 15 bases between. Germline CDR1 reads SGHTA; CDR2 reads FQGNSA. CDR3 size: 14 residues. Here the CDR3 reads CASSYVPRADEQFF. As DNA, the CDR3 is TGTGCCAGCAGCTATGTGCCCAGGGCGGATGAGCAGTTCTTC.

The chain has TRBV10-3 and TRBJ2-5; 9 nucleotides agree with TRBD1. The CDR3 has 15 amino acids. CDR1 ENHRY and CDR2 SYGVKD come from the germline V gene. The trim removed 3 bases at V and 0 bases at J, leaving 2 bases unmatched. CDR3 loop: CAISEGTGNQETQYF. DNA of the CDR3: TGTGCCATCAGTGAAGGGACAGGGAACCAAGAGACCCAGTACTTC.

This clone was detected ten times or more. The V call is TRBV12-5, the J call TRBJ2-6, with D unclear. The V gene lost 1 base and the J gene lost 0 bases, with 4 bases spanning the gap. From germline, CDR1 is LGHNT and CDR2 FRNRAP. The CDR3 is 15 residues long. The CDR3 region is CASGLATSGANVLTF. As DNA, the CDR3 is TGTGCTAGTGGTTTGGCAACCTCTGGGGCCAACGTCCTGACTTTC.

This clone was detected only once. The chain carries TRBV7-2 and TRBJ2-5; 11 bases align to TRBD2. The junction had 12 bases not matched to a gene; V was cut back by 7 bases and J by 2 bases. The CDR3 is 17 residues long. Germline lookup yields CDR1 SGHTA and CDR2 FQGNSA. DNA of the CDR3: TGTGCCAGCACCACTGTACTAGCGGGAGTGAAACAAGAGACCCAGTACTTC. As protein: CASTTVLAGVKQETQYF.

This chain uses TRBV5-6 with TRBJ1-2; 12 bases agree with TRBD1. The CDR3 loop spans 16 amino acids. V dropped 4 bases and J dropped 2; count of bases not matched to a gene: 6. Germline V gives CDR1 SGHDT, CDR2 YYEEEE. CDR3 amino acids: CASSPGTGGYNYGYTF. The CDR3 nucleotides are TGTGCCAGCAGCCCCGGGACAGGGGGCTACAACTATGGCTACACCTTC.

The chain recombines TRBV10-3 with TRBJ2-3; 8 bases fit TRBD2. J was trimmed by 6 bases and V by 6 bases; bases with no gene match: 5. CDR1 is ENHRY and CDR2 is SYGVKD in the germline V gene. This CDR3 has 13 amino acids. CDR3: CAISGTSSDTQYF. CDR3 DNA: TGTGCCATCAGCGGGACTAGTTCGGATACGCAGTATTTT.

In this sample, this clone turned up a few times. This chain links TRBV4-1 with TRBJ2-7; possible D gene TRBD1, 6 bases. Germline CDR1 is MGHRA and CDR2 is YSYEKL. Deletions cut 0 bases from V and 3 bases from J, with 15 bases between. The CDR3 extends over 16 amino acids. The CDR3 here is CASSQDGRRGDYEQYF. CDR3 coding DNA: TGCGCCAGCAGCCAAGATGGTCGCAGGGGAGACTACGAGCAGTACTTC.

The rearrangement links TRBV28 to TRBJ2-7; D gene uncertain. Germline V gene sequence: CDR1 MDHEN, CDR2 SYDVKM. Trimming removed 6 bases at V and 0 bases at J, with 12 bases between. The CDR3 is 14 residues long. CDR3 bases: TGTGCCAGCAGGGGCGTACCCGCCTCCTACGAGCAGTACTTC. Its protein is CASRGVPASYEQYF.

V usage is TRBV29-1 and J usage is TRBJ2-2, with D maybe TRBD1 (6 bases). CDR1 is SQVTM and CDR2 is ANQGSEA in the germline V gene. V was cut by 4 bases and J by 0 bases, with 9 bases left in between. This CDR3 spans 14 amino acids. The CDR3 region is CSVGGLSNTGELFF. CDR3 nucleotides: TGCAGCGTTGGGGGGCTCTCGAACACCGGGGAGCTGTTTTTT.

The genes are TRBV19 and TRBJ2-3; D is ambiguous. The CDR3 covers 13 residues. Germline values: CDR1 LNHDA, CDR2 SQIVND (reference sequence). Trimming removed 1 base from V and 6 bases from J, with 8 bases in between. CDR3 DNA: TGTGCCAGTAGTATAGGTAGCTGGGATACGCAGTATTTT. Its protein is CASSIGSWDTQYF.

The chain carries TRBV29-1 and TRBJ1-1; D gene ambiguous. Germline V CDR1 and CDR2: SQVTM, ANQGSEA. There are 14 residues in the CDR3. V lost 4 bases, J lost 0 bases, and 12 bases lay in between. CDR3 region: CSVALLTVNTEAFF. The CDR3 region has the DNA TGCAGCGTTGCCCTGTTGACGGTGAACACTGAAGCTTTCTTT.

The chain employs TRBV7-2 and TRBJ1-1; D unclear. With 1 base removed from V and 5 bases from J, the gap between germline ends came to 8 bases. Germline CDR1 SGHTA, CDR2 FQGNSA. The CDR3 is made up of 13 amino acids. CDR3 sequence reads: CASSLGGWTEAFF. The CDR3 DNA is TGTGCCAGCAGCTTAGGGGGTTGGACTGAAGCTTTCTTT.

The chain carries TRBV6-5 and TRBJ1-2; no clear D gene. The CDR3 runs to 12 residues. Deletions cut 4 bases from V and 13 bases from J, with 16 bases between. Germline CDR1 is MNHEY and CDR2 is SVGAGI. The chain's CDR3 is CASSSGRVRFTF. CDR3 DNA: TGTGCCAGCAGTTCGGGGAGGGTCAGATTCACCTTC.

This clone has a handful of counts. The genes are TRBV7-2 and TRBJ1-4; the match to TRBD1 covers 9 bases. In germline, CDR1 is SGHTA, CDR2 FQGNSA. V shed 1 base and J 10 bases; nucleotides not matched to a gene: 10. The CDR3 loop spans 16 amino acids. CDR3 loop: CASSLGDTGGGRKLFF. The CDR3, as DNA: TGTGCCAGCAGCTTAGGGGACACAGGGGGCGGAAGAAAACTGTTTTTT.

This clone occurred a few times. Other DNA sequences in this sample translate to the same CDR3. The chain employs TRBV7-2 and TRBJ2-7; D gene ambiguous. The germline V gene has CDR1 SGHTA and CDR2 FQGNSA. V was cut by 3 bases and J by 3 bases, with 3 bases left in between. CDR3 size: 11 residues. CDR3 DNA: TGTGCCAGCAGCTTTAGCTACGAGCAGTACTTC. Amino acids: CASSFSYEQYF.

This clone was counted ten times or more. V is TRBV10-3 and J is TRBJ2-6, with D tentatively TRBD1 (6 bases). The V gene lost 10 bases and the J gene lost 2 bases, with 15 bases spanning the gap. Per the germline V gene, CDR1 is ENHRY and CDR2 is SYGVKD. The CDR3 runs 15 residues. As DNA, the CDR3 is TGTGCCACCCCGACCAGGGGAGCTGGGGCCAACGTCCTGACTTTC. Translation: CATPTRGAGANVLTF.

This clone was observed a handful of times. The chain carries TRBV6-5 and TRBJ2-3; tentatively, D is TRBD1 (5 bases). The length of the CDR3 is 14 residues. CDR1 is MNHEY, CDR2 SVGAGI, per germline. Trimming left V 7 bases short and J 0 bases short, with 11 bases between. In nucleotides, the CDR3 is TGTGCCAGCAAGCAGGGAACTAGCACAGATACGCAGTATTTT. Translation gives CASKQGTSTDTQYF.

This sequence joins TRBV6-6 and TRBJ1-1, with D possibly being TRBD1 (5 bases). The CDR3 runs 12 residues. CDR1 and CDR2 from the germline V gene are MNHNY and SVGAGI (reference sequence). Trimming pared 4 bases from V and 5 bases from J, leaving 8 bases between. As DNA, the CDR3 is TGTGCCAGCAGTTTCGCAGGGACTGAAGCTTTCTTT. It is translated as CASSFAGTEAFF.

This clone was detected only a few times. Other DNA sequences in this specimen translate into the identical CDR3. This sequence joins TRBV12-5 and TRBJ2-2; D gene ambiguous. The V gene's germline CDR1 is LGHNT and CDR2 FRNRAP. V was shortened by 5 bases and J by 2 bases, with 6 bases between the two germline ends. CDR3 length: 13 residues. This CDR3 is CASGLDNTGELFF. The CDR3 DNA follows: TGTGCTAGTGGTCTCGACAACACCGGGGAGCTGTTTTTT.

The DNA of the CDR3 is TGCGCCAGCAGCCAACGAGCCCCCGTACTAGCCGACTTCTCCTACGAGCAGTACTTC. Translating gives CASSQRAPVLADFSYEQYF. V gene TRBV4-1 combines with J gene TRBJ2-5, with D possibly being TRBD2 (6 bases). The J call is doubtful: the DNA matches TRBJ2-7 better. The CDR3 has 19 amino acids. Germline V CDR1 and CDR2: MGHRA, YSYEKL.